Listed below are T cell receptor beta chains from one sample, sequenced in a study of naive and memory T cell subsets. TCRdb recomputed calls from the 5' RACE reads with MiXCR, one row per CDR3 protein. The sample contains 56,000 or so distinct CDR3 sequences, less than 10% of which appear only once. Receptors originate from a female donor in good health. Each CDR3 is given without its conserved first and last residue. Each record gives: V gene, J gene, clone size, CDR3 protein. Clone size is given for some rows only: seen once, a few or many times, or a class if the clone is expanded.

>TRBV10-3|TRBJ2-5|few
AIKSGVLPGETQY
>TRBV29-1|TRBJ1-1|many
SVVINTEAF
>TRBV5-1|TRBJ1-6|many
ASSFRQDNSPLH
>TRBV16|TRBJ2-3|many
ASSQSSSDTQY
>TRBV6-1|TRBJ2-3|-
ASRASQHGTDTQY
>TRBV5-4|TRBJ1-1|few
ASSTHLGTGKAF
>TRBV6-2/TRBV6-3|TRBJ2-4|few
ASSPPTGHGLNIQY
>TRBV7-2|TRBJ2-3|-
ASSPAETAKQY
>TRBV6-4|TRBJ2-6|few
ASSERSGAGANVLT
>TRBV13|TRBJ2-1|few
ASSPMTRDPDNEQF
>TRBV7-3|TRBJ1-6|many
ASSSQGRDSPLH
>TRBV12-3/TRBV12-4|TRBJ1-2|many
ASSSTGNYGYT
>TRBV29-1|TRBJ2-1|many
SVVTNEQF
>TRBV12-3/TRBV12-4|TRBJ1-2|many
ASSLQGYGYT
>TRBV4-2|TRBJ1-4|many
ASSQDGRGGEKLF
>TRBV10-3|TRBJ1-1|many
AITPGQGKNTEAF
>TRBV7-9|TRBJ2-1|few
ASSFLRGGRDEQF
>TRBV7-2|TRBJ1-1|many
ASSLDPGTNTEAF
>TRBV12-3/TRBV12-4|TRBJ2-3|many
ASSPLGSGPSADTQY
>TRBV29-1|TRBJ2-7|-
SAEQGTGGVYEQY
>TRBV6-5|TRBJ1-1|many
ASSYGRVSTEAF
>TRBV19|TRBJ2-5|-
ASSKTLGTGKETQY
>TRBV7-3|TRBJ2-1|many
ASSLMGGNYNEQF
>TRBV28|TRBJ2-7|many
ASSTPVGTGRAEQY
>TRBV28|TRBJ2-7|many
ASTPSGRVIYEQY
>TRBV7-2|TRBJ2-5|-
ASSLDREETQY
>TRBV19|TRBJ1-1|few
ASSWYRTEAF
>TRBV5-1|TRBJ2-7|many
ASSWTGRAGYEQY
>TRBV7-2|TRBJ1-5|-
ASSGQGTVEPQH
>TRBV6-2/TRBV6-3|TRBJ1-2|many
ASNNAGIINYGYT
>TRBV19|TRBJ1-1|many
ASSTLQTNTEAF
>TRBV18|TRBJ1-5|-
ASSPSRGWDQPQH
>TRBV20-1|TRBJ1-3|-
SARPHAGQGGEAVY
>TRBV20-1|TRBJ1-1|many
SASQGLPEAF
>TRBV27|TRBJ1-2|many
ASSLQTGLPNYGYT
>TRBV18|TRBJ2-5|-
ASSPPHETQY
>TRBV28|TRBJ2-3|few
ASRQGMPDTQY
>TRBV12-3/TRBV12-4|TRBJ2-7|many
ASSPGHSSYEQY
>TRBV9|TRBJ2-3|many
ASSASDTQY
>TRBV5-4|TRBJ2-5|many
ASSLSPKGEETQY
>TRBV6-5|TRBJ1-1|-
ASSYSMATGTEAF
>TRBV6-2/TRBV6-3|TRBJ1-5|many
ASGRERQPQH
>TRBV7-9|TRBJ1-1|few
ASSLFGGGIGAEAF
>TRBV12-3/TRBV12-4|TRBJ2-7|-
ASTPNRGRKYEQY
>TRBV7-8|TRBJ1-4|few
ASSLAHGPEKLF
>TRBV11-2|TRBJ2-3|many
ASRGAESFYTQY
>TRBV11-1|TRBJ2-1|-
ASSRRDYQFDEQF
>TRBV4-2|TRBJ2-1|many
ASSLRNEQF
>TRBV9|TRBJ1-6|many
ASSVASSYNSPLH
>TRBV9|TRBJ1-3|-
ASSVQGFSGNTIY
>TRBV19|TRBJ2-5|-
ASSVRQGVRETQY
>TRBV12-3/TRBV12-4|TRBJ2-3|-
ASSLAILVGTDTQY
>TRBV7-2|TRBJ2-3|-
ASSLAPSGGASGTQY
>TRBV20-1|TRBJ1-4|many
SAPTAATNEKLF
>TRBV7-9|TRBJ1-4|-
ASSLRNEKLF